This T cell receptor (beta chain) came from a study of shared clonotypes between healthy human individuals. The authors divided CD4+ cells into CD45RA+ naive and CD45RA-negative memory subsets. The CDR3 spans 15 residues. Germline values: CDR1 MDHEN, CDR2 SYDVKM. Trimming at V came to 6 bases and at J to 8 bases, leaving 12 bases not matched to a gene. This was a deep-level run. Some clones are missing from TCRdb's copy, which holds only in-frame ones; the method was immunoSEQ multiplex PCR. The sample lists a few million clones, more than 90% occurring once. The sequenced sample consisted of naive CD4+ T cells sorted from blood. The subset here: CD45RA+ positively selected. V gene TRBV28 combines with J gene TRBJ1-4; TRBD1 matches 7 bases. The receptor was isolated from a man aged 18 to 30 in good health. The CDR3 DNA sequence: TGTGCCAGCAGATACTCTCCGGGGACAGCCGAAAAACTGTTTTTT. Its translation: CASRYSPGTAEKLFF.